This T cell receptor beta chain derives from a study of beta chain features in type 1 diabetes. Regarding the study as a whole: Type 1 diabetes patients had fewer VDJ junction insertions and more deletions. Across all four CD4+ subsets, people with type 1 diabetes showed modestly shorter TCRB CDR3s. Researchers could not determine here whether HLA type influences TCRB rearrangement. For cells with high TCR expression, cDNA sequencing could yield over-representation.

V lost 3 bases and J lost 6; bases outside the gene matches: 2. From germline, CDR1 is SGHAT and CDR2 FQDESV (reference sequence). The CDR3 covers 13 residues. The entirety of the isolated RNA underwent reverse transcription, so expressed TCRB transcripts were sequenced. Profiled with immunoSEQ multiplex PCR; TCRdb holds only in-frame clones, not every one. The top ten hold more than 6.5% of the sample, which has about 320,000 clones, around 15% seen once. For this clone: Its matching antigen is unknown.

The chain joins TRBV11-1 to TRBJ2-1, with 7 bases matching TRBD1. The clonotype was recovered from a man aged 25-45 years in good health. What was sequenced was central memory CD4+ T cells from blood. CDR3 nucleotides: TGTGCCAGCAGCTTGGGACAGTTCAATGAGCAGTTCTTC. The encoded protein is CASSLGQFNEQFF. Full variable domain (outside the CDR3, taken from reference TRBV11-1 and TRBJ2-1): EAEVAQSPRYKITEKSQAVAFWCDPISGHATLYWYRQILGQGPELLVQFQDESVVDDSQLPKDRFSAERLKGVDSTLKIQPAELGDSAMYLCASSLGQFNEQFFGPGTRLTVL.